This TCR beta chain originates from a study of blood T cell repertoires in COVID-19. V lost 5 bases, J lost 3 bases, and 7 bases stayed unmatched. The CDR3 extends over 14 amino acids. Germline V CDR1 and CDR2: LGHDT, YNNKEL (reference sequence). Enrollment of patients from Seattle took place during active infection, with longitudinal follow-up. The authors' processing: Counts of nucleated cells, estimated from reference gene primer amplification, were obtained. Clones were read by immunoSEQ multiplex PCR, and TCRdb kept only the in-frame ones, dropping some. V, J and clone size derive from that table, while D and trimming were established from the DNA sequence. Of around 310,000 clones in the sample, 90% were seen once.

The sample comprised peripheral blood. This receptor was identified in a woman in her 40s with COVID-19, enrolled during active disease. The chain employs TRBV3-1 (or the pseudogene TRBV3-2) and TRBJ2-7; 7 bases are shared with TRBD2. For the CDR3, the DNA is TGTGCCAGCAGCTCAGCGGGACCCAACTACGAGCAGTACTTC. Translating it yields CASSSAGPNYEQYF.